This T cell receptor (beta chain) was identified in a study of cytomegalovirus exposure and HLA in healthy donors. Germline assignment: CDR1 SGDLS and CDR2 YYNGEE. Unmatched junction bases numbered 14, after V lost 4 bases and J lost 4 bases. The CDR3 is 18 amino acids. On this clone: What it binds is unknown.

Study results and caveats: According to an earlier analysis, most TCR beta V segments yielded productive rearrangements about 87% or about 30% of the time.

The study ran its PCR with 60 Vbeta and 13 Jbeta primers. Data came from immunoSEQ multiplex PCR; TCRdb stores just in-frame clones and leaves some out. The sample has tens of thousands of clones, roughly 76% seen once. Material: PBMCs. This receptor was identified in a woman in her twenties or thirties in good health and CMV-seropositive. This chain uses TRBV9 with TRBJ2-2; TRBD1 aligns across 9 bases. This CDR3 is CASSSRTGALESTGELFF. DNA for the CDR3: TGTGCCAGCAGCTCCCGGACAGGGGCCCTAGAAAGCACCGGGGAGCTGTTTTTT.